These 9 T cell receptor beta chains share one sample of origin, sequenced in a study of regulatory T cells in long-lasting Graves disease. Construction of TCR beta libraries relied on iRepertoire HTBI primers and on Arm-PCR targeting CDR3 regions. One entry per CDR3 protein results from TCRdb running MiXCR on the multiplex PCR reads. The table has around 400,000 distinct CDR3 sequences, roughly 12% seen once. Time point described: newly diagnosed GD, antithyroid drugs for less than 3 months. Isolated PBMC RNA provided the starting material for the TCR library. Another study also made use of these data, one on T cells in Graves' hyperthyroidism and ophthalmopathy.

The input for sequencing was peripheral blood mononuclear cells (PBMCs), taken at new diagnosis, from a patient treated with antithyroid drugs. The receptors originated from a woman aged 18-29 years with Graves disease.

The rearrangement joins TRBV5-1 to TRBJ2-1; the D is unclear. CDR3 length equals 12 residues. Germline V lookup: CDR1 SGHRS, CDR2 YFSETQ. V gave up 2 bases and J gave up 6 bases, with 6 bases separating them. CDR3 bases: TGCGCCAGCAGCTTTTACGGCAATGAGCAGTTCTTC. Residues: CASSFYGNEQFF.

This clonotype was detected many times. The rearrangement joins TRBV7-2 to TRBJ1-1; 8 positions agree with TRBD1. Germline V CDR1 and CDR2: SGHTA, FQGNSA. J lost 1 base, V lost 3 bases, and 4 bases had no gene match. This CDR3 is built from 15 residues. This CDR3 is CASSLTGEGNTEAFF. The CDR3 DNA follows: TGTGCCAGCAGCTTGACAGGGGAGGGGAACACTGAAGCTTTCTTT.

This clonotype showed up many times. The gene calls are TRBV6-6 and TRBJ2-7; D unresolved. Germline V gene sequence: CDR1 MNHNY, CDR2 SVGAGI (reference sequence). There are 14 residues in the CDR3. The V and J ends lost 0 bases and 0 bases respectively, with 6 bases between them. DNA of the CDR3: TGTGCCAGCAGTTACTCGAGCTACTCCTACGAGCAGTACTTC. Translation gives CASSYSSYSYEQYF.

The J gene is TRBJ2-2, the V gene TRBV7-2, with 10 bases lining up with TRBD2. V lost 3 bases to trimming and J lost 0 bases; unmatched junction nucleotides: 4. Germline assignment: CDR1 SGHTA and CDR2 FQGNSA. The CDR3 contains 17 residues. CDR3 in DNA: TGTGCCAGCAGCTTCGGACTAGCGGCAACGAACACCGGGGAGCTGTTTTTT. It encodes CASSFGLAATNTGELFF. The variable domain in full, completed from reference TRBV7-2 and TRBJ2-2, reads GAGVSQSPSNKVTEKGKDVELRCDPISGHTALYWYRQSLGQGLEFLIYFQGNSAPDKSGLPSDRFSAERTGGSVSTLTIQRTQQEDSAVYLCASSFGLAATNTGELFFGEGSRLTVL.

In this sample, this clonotype turned up many times. The chain employs TRBV2 and TRBJ1-5, with D tentatively TRBD1 (6 bases). The CDR3 extends over 17 amino acids. The V end was cut by 4 bases, the J end by 6 bases, with 22 bases between. The germline V gene has CDR1 SNHLY and CDR2 FYNNEI. CDR3 loop: CASSVITGTPAGQPQHF. In DNA, the CDR3 is TGTGCCAGCAGTGTAATAACAGGGACACCCGCGGGTCAGCCCCAGCATTTT.

This chain connects TRBV6-2 or TRBV6-3 to TRBJ1-1, with 9 bases aligning to TRBD1. The CDR3 is 12 residues long. V gave up 5 bases and J gave up 7 bases; unmatched junction bases: 2. CDR1 and CDR2 from the germline V gene are MNHEY and SVGEGT. CDR3 DNA: TGTGCCAGCAGTCGACAGGGGGGTGAAGCTTTCTTT. Its translation is CASSRQGGEAFF.

This clonotype was seen many times. This chain connects TRBV7-2 to TRBJ2-1; possible D gene TRBD2, 6 bases. CDR3 size: 17 residues. CDR1 is SGHTA and CDR2 is FQGNSA in the germline V gene. Between the trimmed V and J ends, which lost 3 bases and 10 bases, there was a span of 25 bases. The CDR3, as DNA: TGTGCCAGCAGCTTCAGGCAATCGGGACTCCGCCGGGGGGAGCAGTTCTTC. Its protein product is CASSFRQSGLRRGEQFF.

The chain employs TRBV7-6 and TRBJ2-1; D remains unclear. Germline V gives CDR1 SGHVS, CDR2 FNYEAQ. V shed 3 bases and J shed 7 bases, with 16 bases lying between them. There are 15 residues in the CDR3. The CDR3 nucleotides read TGTGCCAGCAGCTTCAATGCCCAGCGTCATAATGAGCAGTTCTTC. Amino acid sequence: CASSFNAQRHNEQFF.

This clonotype was recorded many times. This chain connects TRBV6-5 to TRBJ2-2; D gene uncertain. Germline V gives CDR1 MNHEY, CDR2 SVGAGI. This CDR3 is built from 16 residues. V lost 2 bases and J 2 bases, leaving 12 bases between the germline ends. CDR3 residues: CASSYDDGTNTGELFF. The DNA of the CDR3 is TGTGCCAGCAGTTACGACGATGGAACCAACACCGGGGAGCTGTTTTTT.